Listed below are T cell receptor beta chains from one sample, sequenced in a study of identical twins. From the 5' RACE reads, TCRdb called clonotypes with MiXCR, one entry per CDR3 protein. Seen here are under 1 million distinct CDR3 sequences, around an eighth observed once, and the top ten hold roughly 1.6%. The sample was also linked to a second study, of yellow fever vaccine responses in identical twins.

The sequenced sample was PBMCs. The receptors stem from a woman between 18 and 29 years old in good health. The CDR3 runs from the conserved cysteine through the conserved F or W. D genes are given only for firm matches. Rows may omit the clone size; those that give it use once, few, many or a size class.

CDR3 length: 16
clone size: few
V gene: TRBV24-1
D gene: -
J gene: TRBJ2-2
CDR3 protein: CATSDEAGANTGELFF
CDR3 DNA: TGTGCCACCAGTGACGAAGCGGGTGCGAACACCGGGGAGCTGTTTTTT

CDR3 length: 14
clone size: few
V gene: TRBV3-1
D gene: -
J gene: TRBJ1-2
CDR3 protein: CASSQGEDKDRVFF
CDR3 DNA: TGTGCCAGCAGCCAAGGGGAAGACAAAGACAGAGTCTTCTTC

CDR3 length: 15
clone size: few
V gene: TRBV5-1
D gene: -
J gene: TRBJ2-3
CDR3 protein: CASSLRAEITDTQYF
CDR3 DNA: TGCGCCAGCAGCTTGAGGGCAGAAATCACAGATACGCAGTATTTT

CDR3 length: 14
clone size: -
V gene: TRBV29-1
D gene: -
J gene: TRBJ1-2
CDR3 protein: CSVEDRRTNYGYTF
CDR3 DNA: TGCAGCGTTGAAGATCGCCGGACAAACTATGGCTACACCTTC

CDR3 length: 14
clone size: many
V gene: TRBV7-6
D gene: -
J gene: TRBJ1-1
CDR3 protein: CASSFQGIGTEAFF
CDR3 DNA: TGTGCCAGCAGCTTTCAGGGAATTGGCACTGAAGCTTTCTTT

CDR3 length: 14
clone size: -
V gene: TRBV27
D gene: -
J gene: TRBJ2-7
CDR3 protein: CASSWSGETYEQYF
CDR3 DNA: TGTGCCAGCAGTTGGTCAGGGGAGACCTACGAGCAGTACTTC

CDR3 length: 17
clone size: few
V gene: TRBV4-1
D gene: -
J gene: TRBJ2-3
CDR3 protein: CASSPYGGTDSTDTQYF
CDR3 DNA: TGCGCCAGCAGCCCCTACGGGGGAACAGACAGCACAGATACGCAGTATTTT

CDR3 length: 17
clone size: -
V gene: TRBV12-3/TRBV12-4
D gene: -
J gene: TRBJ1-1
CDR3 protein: CASSLLHGPKMNTEAFF
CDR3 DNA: TGTGCCAGCAGTTTGCTTCATGGTCCGAAAATGAACACTGAAGCTTTCTTT

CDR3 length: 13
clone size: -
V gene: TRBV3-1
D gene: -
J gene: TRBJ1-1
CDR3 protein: CASSQDLASEAFF
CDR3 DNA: TGTGCCAGCAGCCAAGATCTCGCATCTGAAGCTTTCTTT

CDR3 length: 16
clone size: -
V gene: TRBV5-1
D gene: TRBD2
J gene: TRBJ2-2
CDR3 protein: CASSPLLGGGTGELFF
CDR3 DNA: TGCGCCAGCAGCCCTCTCCTTGGCGGGGGCACCGGGGAGCTGTTTTTT

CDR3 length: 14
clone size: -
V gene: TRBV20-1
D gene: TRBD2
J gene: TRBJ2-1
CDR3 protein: CSAVSGTQYNEQFF
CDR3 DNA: TGCAGTGCTGTAAGCGGGACCCAATACAATGAGCAGTTCTTC

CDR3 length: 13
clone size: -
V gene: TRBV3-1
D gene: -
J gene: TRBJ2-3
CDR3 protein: CASSQSFGDTQYF
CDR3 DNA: TGTGCCAGCAGCCAAAGCTTTGGGGATACGCAGTATTTT

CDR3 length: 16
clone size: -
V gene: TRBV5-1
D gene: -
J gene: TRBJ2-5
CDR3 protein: CASSLAGTTSGETQYF
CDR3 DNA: TGCGCCAGCAGCTTGGCGGGAACCACCTCCGGGGAGACCCAGTACTTC

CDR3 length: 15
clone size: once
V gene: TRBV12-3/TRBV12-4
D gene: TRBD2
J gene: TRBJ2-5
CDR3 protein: CASMTSGGAGKTQYF
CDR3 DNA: TGTGCCAGTATGACTAGCGGGGGGGCAGGAAAGACCCAGTACTTC

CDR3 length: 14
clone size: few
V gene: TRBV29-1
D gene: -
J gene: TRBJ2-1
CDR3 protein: CSVEPATSRNEQFF
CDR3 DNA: TGCAGCGTTGAGCCAGCGACGTCGCGCAATGAGCAGTTCTTC

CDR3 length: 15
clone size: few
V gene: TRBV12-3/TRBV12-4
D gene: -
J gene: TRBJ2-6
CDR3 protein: CASSLGRFGANVLTF
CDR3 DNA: TGTGCCAGCAGCTTGGGACGTTTTGGGGCCAACGTCCTGACTTTC

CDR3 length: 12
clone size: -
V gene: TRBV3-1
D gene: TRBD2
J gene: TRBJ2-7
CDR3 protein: CASSQIAGEQYF
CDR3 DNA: TGTGCCAGCAGCCAAATAGCGGGCGAGCAGTACTTC